Below are 9 T cell receptor beta chains sequenced from a single sample in a study of blood T cell repertoires in COVID-19. The protocol was immunoSEQ multiplex PCR, while the TCRdb copy is restricted to in-frame clones and leaves out a portion. This table has 150,000 to 200,000 clones, roughly 83% appearing once. The specimen sequenced was peripheral blood. The receptors originated from a woman between 40 and 50 years old with COVID-19, enrolled during active disease.

The chain is built from TRBV7-3 and TRBJ2-2, with a tentative D call TRBD2 (5 bases). CDR3 length: 14 residues. V lost 6 bases and J lost 2, with 10 bases in between. Germline-derived CDR1 and CDR2 are SGHTA and FQGTGA. CDR3 sequence (DNA): TGTGCCAGCAGACCAGCGGCAAACACCGGGGAGCTGTTTTTT. Translation: CASRPAANTGELFF.

V is TRBV7-8 and J is TRBJ1-5, with TRBD1 matching 9 bases. CDR1 and CDR2 from the germline V gene are SGHVS and FQNEAQ. The CDR3 is made up of 14 amino acids. V lost 4 bases to trimming and J lost 2 bases; unmatched junction nucleotides: 0. As DNA, the CDR3 is TGTGCCAGCAGCTGGGACAGGGGCAATCAGCCCCAGCATTTT. Amino acid sequence: CASSWDRGNQPQHF. Using reference TRBV7-8 and TRBJ1-5 for the parts outside the CDR3, the full variable domain is GAGVSQSPRYKVAKRGQDVALRCDPISGHVSLFWYQQALGQGPEFLTYFQNEAQLDKSGLPSDRFFAERPEGSVSTLKIQRTQQEDSAVYLCASSWDRGNQPQHFGDGTRLSIL.

The V call is TRBV7-9, the J call TRBJ2-7, with D unresolved. Per germline, CDR1 SEHNR and CDR2 FQNEAQ (reference sequence). The V and J ends lost 0 bases and 7 bases respectively, with 4 bases between them. The CDR3 spans 11 residues. CDR3 in amino acids: CASSLAREQYF. In nucleotides, the CDR3 is TGTGCCAGCAGCTTAGCGAGGGAGCAGTACTTC.

V and J are TRBV7-2 and TRBJ2-1, with D perhaps TRBD2 (6 bases). The CDR3 length is 14 residues. Germline lookup yields CDR1 SGHTA and CDR2 FQGNSA. V lost 4 bases and J lost 6, with 13 bases in between. CDR3 amino acids: CASSSTGTSNEQFF. CDR3 nucleotide sequence: TGTGCCAGCAGCTCGACCGGGACTTCCAATGAGCAGTTCTTC.

A note on this clone: The same CDR3 is also encoded by other DNA sequences in this sample. V usage is TRBV6-5 and J usage is TRBJ1-2, with D possibly TRBD1 on 6 matching bases. The CDR3 consists of 14 residues. V gave up 0 bases and J gave up 3 bases, with 8 bases separating them. The germline V gene has CDR1 MNHEY and CDR2 SVGAGI. CDR3 DNA: TGTGCCAGCAGTTACTCGACAGGAGACTATGGCTACACCTTC. It specifies CASSYSTGDYGYTF.

The chain links TRBV16 to TRBJ2-7, with D maybe TRBD2 (6 bases). Trimming took 3 bases from V and 7 from J, leaving 13 bases between them. The CDR3 runs to 13 residues. Germline values: CDR1 KGHSY, CDR2 FQNENV. The CDR3: CASSQRDAGEQYF. The CDR3 bases are TGTGCCAGCAGCCAGCGGGATGCGGGGGAGCAGTACTTC. The full variable domain, in which reference TRBV16 and TRBJ2-7 provide the parts outside the CDR3, is GEEVAQTPKHLVRGEGQKAKLYCAPIKGHSYVFWYQQVLKNEFKFLISFQNENVFDETGMPKERFSAKCLPNSPCSLEIQATKLEDSAVYFCASSQRDAGEQYFGPGTRLTVT.

This clone was observed once. The chain uses TRBV6-5 and TRBJ2-3, with D possibly matching TRBD2 (7 bases). This CDR3 region has 15 residues. The germline CDR1 and CDR2 sequences are MNHEY and SVGAGI. The germline V and J ends were trimmed by 5 bases and 5 bases, with 17 bases remaining between them. CDR3 region: CASSPLSGGEDTQYF. The CDR3 DNA reads as TGTGCCAGCAGTCCCCTTTCGGGGGGCGAAGATACGCAGTATTTT.

The genes are TRBV6-5 and TRBJ2-7; a possible D gene is TRBD2 (7 bases). Germline lookup yields CDR1 MNHEY and CDR2 SVGAGI. Trimming removed 6 bases at V and 6 bases at J, with 21 bases between. The CDR3 loop spans 15 amino acids. For the CDR3, the DNA is TGTGCCAGCAGGCCGAGGGGGGGCCCCTCTGGCGAGCAGTACTTC. The encoded protein is CASRPRGGPSGEQYF.

This clone was detected only once. The chain carries TRBV6-5 and TRBJ1-1; TRBD1 matches at 9 bases. The CDR3 has 15 residues. V shed 2 bases, J shed 1 base, and the junction held 2 bases outside the gene matches. The germline V gene has CDR1 MNHEY and CDR2 SVGAGI. CDR3 nucleotide sequence: TGTGCCAGCAGTTACCAACAGGGGGCGAACACTGAAGCTTTCTTT. Its protein is CASSYQQGANTEAFF.